This T cell receptor beta chain was found in a study of radiotherapy plus CTLA-4 blockade in lung cancer. CDR1 and CDR2 (germline): MNHEY, SVGAGI. CDR3 length equals 14 residues. The data were produced by immunoSEQ multiplex PCR, yet TCRdb's version contains in-frame clones alone and is incomplete. The sample yields approximately 52,000 clones, about 77% seen once. The chain employs TRBV6-5 and TRBJ2-5; 9 bases line up with TRBD1. The J call is uncertain, as TRBJ2-7 better fits the DNA end. Sequences were derived from peripheral blood, sampled from a patient treated with radiotherapy plus ipilimumab. The sequence was obtained from a human donor with non-small cell lung cancer whose response to radiotherapy plus ipilimumab could not be evaluated. This CDR3 is CASSYLGQGYEQYF. The CDR3 nucleotides are TGTGCCAGCAGTTACCTGGGACAGGGTTACGAGCAGTACTTC.